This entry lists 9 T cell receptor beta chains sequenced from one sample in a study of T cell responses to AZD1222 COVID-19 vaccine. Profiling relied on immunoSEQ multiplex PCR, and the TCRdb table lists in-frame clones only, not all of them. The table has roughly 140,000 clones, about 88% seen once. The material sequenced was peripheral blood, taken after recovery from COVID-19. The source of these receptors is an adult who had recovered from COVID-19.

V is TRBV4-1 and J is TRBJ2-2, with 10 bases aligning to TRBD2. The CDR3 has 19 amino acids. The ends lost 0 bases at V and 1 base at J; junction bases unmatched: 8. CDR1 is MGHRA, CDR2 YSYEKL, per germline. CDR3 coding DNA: TGCGCCAGCAGCCAAGATATCATAGCGGGGGGTCTGAACACCGGGGAGCTGTTTTTT. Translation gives CASSQDIIAGGLNTGELFF.

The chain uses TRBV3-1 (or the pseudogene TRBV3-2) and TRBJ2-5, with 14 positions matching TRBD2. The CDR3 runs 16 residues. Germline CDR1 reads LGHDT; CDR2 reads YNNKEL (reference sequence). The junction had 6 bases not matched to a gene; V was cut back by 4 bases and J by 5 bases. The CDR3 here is CASSPGLAGGRETQYF. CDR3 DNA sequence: TGTGCCAGCAGCCCCGGACTAGCGGGGGGCCGGGAGACCCAGTACTTC.

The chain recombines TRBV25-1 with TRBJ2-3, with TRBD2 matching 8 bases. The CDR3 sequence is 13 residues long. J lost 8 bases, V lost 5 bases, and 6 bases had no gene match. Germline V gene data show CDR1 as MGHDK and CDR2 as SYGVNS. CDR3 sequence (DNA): TGTGCCAGCAGTCTCGGACTAGCAGCTACGCAGTATTTT. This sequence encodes CASSLGLAATQYF.

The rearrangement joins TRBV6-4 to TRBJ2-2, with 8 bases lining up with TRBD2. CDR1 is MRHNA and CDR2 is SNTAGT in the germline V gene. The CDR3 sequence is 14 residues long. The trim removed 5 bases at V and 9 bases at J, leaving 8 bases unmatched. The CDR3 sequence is CASSYVREGRELFF. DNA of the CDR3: TGTGCCAGCAGTTATGTACGGGAGGGCCGGGAGCTGTTTTTT.

The CDR3 loop reads CASSQEEGGGLAGYNEQFF. The CDR3, as DNA: TGCGCCAGCAGCCAAGAGGAGGGAGGGGGACTAGCGGGATACAATGAGCAGTTCTTC. The V call is TRBV4-1, the J call TRBJ2-1; 13 positions agree with TRBD2. CDR1 is MGHRA, CDR2 YSYEKL, per germline. The junction had 9 bases not matched to a gene; V was cut back by 0 bases and J by 4 bases. CDR3 length equals 19 residues.

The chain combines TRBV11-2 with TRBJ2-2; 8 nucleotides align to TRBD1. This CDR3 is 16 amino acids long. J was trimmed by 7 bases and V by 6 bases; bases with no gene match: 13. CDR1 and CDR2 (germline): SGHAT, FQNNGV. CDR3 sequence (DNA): TGTGCCAGCAGGGCTATAAGGACAGGGCTTATCGGGGAGCTGTTTTTT. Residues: CASRAIRTGLIGELFF.

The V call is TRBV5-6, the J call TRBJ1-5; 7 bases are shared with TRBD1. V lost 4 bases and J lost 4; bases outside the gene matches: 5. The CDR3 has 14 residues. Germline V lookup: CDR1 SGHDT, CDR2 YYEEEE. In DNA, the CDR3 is TGTGCCAGCAGCGGGGGACAGCCAAATCAGCCCCAGCATTTT. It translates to CASSGGQPNQPQHF. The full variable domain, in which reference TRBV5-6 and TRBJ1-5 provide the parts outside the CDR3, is DAGVTQSPTHLIKTRGQQVTLRCSPKSGHDTVSWYQQALGQGPQFIFQYYEEEERQRGNFPDRFSGHQFPNYSSELNVNALLLGDSALYLCASSGGQPNQPQHFGDGTRLSIL.

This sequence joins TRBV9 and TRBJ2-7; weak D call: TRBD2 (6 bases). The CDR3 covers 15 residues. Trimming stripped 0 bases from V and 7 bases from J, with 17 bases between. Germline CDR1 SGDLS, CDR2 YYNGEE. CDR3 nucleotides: TGTGCCAGCAGCGTAGTAGCGGACCCCGTAGGGGAGCAGTACTTC. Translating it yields CASSVVADPVGEQYF.

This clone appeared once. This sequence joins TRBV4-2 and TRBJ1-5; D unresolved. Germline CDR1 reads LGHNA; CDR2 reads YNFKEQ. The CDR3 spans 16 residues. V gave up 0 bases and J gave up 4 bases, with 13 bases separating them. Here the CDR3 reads CASSQDAYLPNQPQHF. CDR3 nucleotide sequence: TGTGCCAGCAGCCAAGATGCCTACCTCCCGAATCAGCCCCAGCATTTT.